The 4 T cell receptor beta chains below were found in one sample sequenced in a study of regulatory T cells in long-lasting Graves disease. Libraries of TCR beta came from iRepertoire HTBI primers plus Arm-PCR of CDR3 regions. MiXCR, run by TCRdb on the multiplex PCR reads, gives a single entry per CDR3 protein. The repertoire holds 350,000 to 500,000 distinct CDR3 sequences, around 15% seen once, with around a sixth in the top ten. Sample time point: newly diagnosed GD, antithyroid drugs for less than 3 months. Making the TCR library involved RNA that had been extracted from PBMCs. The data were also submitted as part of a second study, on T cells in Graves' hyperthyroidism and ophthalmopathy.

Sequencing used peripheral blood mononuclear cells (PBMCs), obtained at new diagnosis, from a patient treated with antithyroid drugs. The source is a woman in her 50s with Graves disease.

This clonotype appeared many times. CDR3 amino acids: CASIREGSGNTIYF. The CDR3 DNA sequence: TGTGCCAGCATAAGGGAAGGCTCTGGAAACACCATATATTTT. The chain uses TRBV28 and TRBJ1-3; no clear D. V was shortened by 7 bases and J by 0 bases, with 10 bases between the two germline ends. The CDR3 is made up of 14 amino acids. Germline-derived CDR1 and CDR2 are MDHEN and SYDVKM.

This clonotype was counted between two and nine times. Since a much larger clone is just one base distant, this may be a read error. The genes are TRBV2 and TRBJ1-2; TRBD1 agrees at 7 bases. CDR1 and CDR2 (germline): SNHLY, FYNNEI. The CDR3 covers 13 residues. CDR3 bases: TGTGCCAGCAGTGAACAGGGGGGCGGTGGCTGCACCTTC. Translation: CASSEQGGGGCTF.

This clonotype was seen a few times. CDR3 in DNA: TGTGCCAGCAGTGTGTGGACAGCTGGCTCCTACGAGCAGTACTTC. Translated: CASSVWTAGSYEQYF. This chain links TRBV2 with TRBJ2-7, with D possibly TRBD1 on 6 matching bases. V was cut by 4 bases and J by 0 bases, with 13 bases left in between. CDR1 and CDR2 from the germline V gene are SNHLY and FYNNEI. The CDR3 consists of 15 residues.

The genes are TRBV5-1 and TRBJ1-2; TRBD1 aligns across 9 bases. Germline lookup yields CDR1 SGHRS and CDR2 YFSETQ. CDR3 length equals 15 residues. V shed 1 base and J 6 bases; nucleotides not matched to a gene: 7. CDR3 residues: CASSLTGGFYDGYTF. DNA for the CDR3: TGCGCCAGCAGCTTGACAGGGGGCTTCTACGATGGCTACACCTTC.